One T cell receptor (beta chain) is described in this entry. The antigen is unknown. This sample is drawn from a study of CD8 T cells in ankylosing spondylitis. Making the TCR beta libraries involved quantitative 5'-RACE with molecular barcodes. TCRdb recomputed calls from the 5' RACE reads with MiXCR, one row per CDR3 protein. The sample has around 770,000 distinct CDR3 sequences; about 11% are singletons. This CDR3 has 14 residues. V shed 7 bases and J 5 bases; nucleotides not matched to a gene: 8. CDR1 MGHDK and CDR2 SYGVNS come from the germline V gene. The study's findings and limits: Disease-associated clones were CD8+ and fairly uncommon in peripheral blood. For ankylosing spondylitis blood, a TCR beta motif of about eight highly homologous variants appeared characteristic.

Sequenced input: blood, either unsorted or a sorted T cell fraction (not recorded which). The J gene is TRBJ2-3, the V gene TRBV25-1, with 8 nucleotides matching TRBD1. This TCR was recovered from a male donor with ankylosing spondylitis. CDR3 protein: CASMKAGGEDTQYF. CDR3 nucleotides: TGTGCCAGCATGAAGGCAGGGGGCGAAGATACGCAGTATTTT.